Listed below are T cell receptor beta chains from one sample, sequenced in a study of blood T cells in healthy people across ages. TCRdb ran MiXCR on the 5' RACE reads and lists one entry per CDR3 protein. The sample lists approximately 1,700,000 distinct CDR3 sequences; about 39% were seen once. Sequencing input: blood. The receptor set was obtained from a human donor in good health. CDR3s include the opening cysteine and the closing phenylalanine or tryptophan. Each record gives: J gene, clone size, D gene, V gene, CDR3 length, CDR3 protein, CDR3 DNA. The D gene is left open where the match is weak. A row's size may be missing; if present it is once, few, many or a size class.

j_gene: TRBJ1-6; abundance: .; d_gene: .; v_gene: TRBV7-2; len: 15; CDR3aa: CASSLEGAMDSPLHF; CDR3nt: TGTGCCAGCAGCTTAGAAGGGGCGATGGACTCACCTCTCCACTTT
j_gene: TRBJ1-5; abundance: .; d_gene: TRBD1; v_gene: TRBV10-3; len: 16; CDR3aa: CAISESLDRVDQPQHF; CDR3nt: TGTGCCATCAGTGAGTCGTTGGACAGGGTAGATCAGCCCCAGCATTTT
j_gene: TRBJ2-3; abundance: .; d_gene: .; v_gene: TRBV7-2; len: 15; CDR3aa: CASSLVTSRGGTQYF; CDR3nt: TGTGCCAGCAGCTTAGTAACTAGCAGGGGGGGCACGCAGTATTTT
j_gene: TRBJ2-3; abundance: few; d_gene: TRBD2; v_gene: TRBV4-2; len: 17; CDR3aa: CASSQDISGGPADTQYF; CDR3nt: TGTGCCAGCAGCCAAGATATAAGCGGGGGCCCCGCAGATACGCAGTATTTT
j_gene: TRBJ2-1; abundance: .; d_gene: .; v_gene: TRBV2; len: 14; CDR3aa: CASSDVQGLGEQFF; CDR3nt: TGTGCCAGCAGTGACGTACAGGGTCTAGGTGAGCAGTTCTTC
j_gene: TRBJ2-3; abundance: .; d_gene: TRBD2; v_gene: TRBV4-1; len: 17; CDR3aa: CASSQSVLAGATDTQYF; CDR3nt: TGCGCCAGCAGCCAATCAGTGCTAGCGGGTGCGACAGATACGCAGTATTTT
j_gene: TRBJ1-2; abundance: .; d_gene: .; v_gene: TRBV5-5; len: 15; CDR3aa: CASSSALTGPYGYTF; CDR3nt: TGTGCCAGCAGCTCTGCCCTCACAGGGCCCTATGGCTACACCTTC
j_gene: TRBJ2-2; abundance: .; d_gene: .; v_gene: TRBV7-2; len: 14; CDR3aa: CASSAWGGTGELFF; CDR3nt: TGTGCCAGCAGCGCGTGGGGAGGCACCGGGGAGCTGTTTTTT
j_gene: TRBJ2-5; abundance: .; d_gene: TRBD1; v_gene: TRBV6-5; len: 19; CDR3aa: CASSYSRRDRGLEKETQYF; CDR3nt: TGTGCCAGCAGTTACTCGAGACGGGACAGGGGGTTAGAAAAAGAGACCCAGTACTTC
j_gene: TRBJ2-3; abundance: .; d_gene: TRBD1; v_gene: TRBV25-1; len: 18; CDR3aa: CASSEFFLTGATTDTQYF; CDR3nt: TGTGCCAGCAGTGAATTTTTCCTGACAGGGGCGACCACAGATACGCAGTATTTT
j_gene: TRBJ2-7; abundance: .; d_gene: .; v_gene: TRBV9; len: 13; CDR3aa: CASSGLRSTSQYF; CDR3nt: TGTGCCAGCAGCGGGCTTCGGTCTACGTCGCAGTACTTC
j_gene: TRBJ2-7; abundance: .; d_gene: .; v_gene: TRBV7-8; len: 15; CDR3aa: CASSLRPGQTYEQYF; CDR3nt: TGTGCCAGCAGCTTAAGGCCGGGGCAGACCTACGAGCAGTACTTC
j_gene: TRBJ2-3; abundance: once; d_gene: .; v_gene: TRBV13; len: 16; CDR3aa: CASSLDSGEDTDTQYF; CDR3nt: TGTGCCAGCAGCTTAGATTCCGGGGAGGACACAGATACGCAGTATTTT
j_gene: TRBJ2-7; abundance: .; d_gene: TRBD1; v_gene: TRBV4-3; len: 18; CDR3aa: CASSQDYSGQDYSYEQYF; CDR3nt: TGCGCCAGCAGCCAAGACTATTCGGGACAGGATTATTCCTACGAGCAGTACTTC
j_gene: TRBJ2-5; abundance: few; d_gene: TRBD2; v_gene: TRBV20-1; len: 16; CDR3aa: CSARDLASGGQETQYF; CDR3nt: TGCAGTGCTAGAGACTTGGCTAGCGGGGGGCAAGAGACCCAGTACTTC
j_gene: TRBJ1-2; abundance: .; d_gene: .; v_gene: TRBV18; len: 14; CDR3aa: CASSPETNLYGYTF; CDR3nt: TGTGCCAGCTCACCTGAGACAAATCTCTATGGCTACACCTTC
j_gene: TRBJ1-1; abundance: .; d_gene: TRBD1; v_gene: TRBV7-3; len: 15; CDR3aa: CASSPSDRVNTEAFF; CDR3nt: TGTGCCAGCAGCCCATCCGACAGGGTGAACACTGAAGCTTTCTTT
j_gene: TRBJ2-4; abundance: few; d_gene: .; v_gene: TRBV7-2; len: 13; CDR3aa: CASGGAAKNIQYF; CDR3nt: TGTGCCAGCGGGGGGGCAGCCAAAAACATTCAGTACTTC
j_gene: TRBJ2-3; abundance: .; d_gene: TRBD2; v_gene: TRBV12-3/TRBV12-4; len: 15; CDR3aa: CASSPSGGFGDTQYF; CDR3nt: TGTGCCAGCAGTCCAAGCGGGGGGTTCGGAGATACGCAGTATTTT
j_gene: TRBJ2-7; abundance: .; d_gene: .; v_gene: TRBV5-6; len: 12; CDR3aa: CASSLDTGEQYF; CDR3nt: TGTGCCAGCAGCCTAGATACAGGCGAGCAGTACTTC
j_gene: TRBJ1-2; abundance: .; d_gene: .; v_gene: TRBV5-6; len: 14; CDR3aa: CASSLGPGQYGYTF; CDR3nt: TGTGCCAGCAGCTTGGGCCCAGGACAGTATGGCTACACCTTC
j_gene: TRBJ2-1; abundance: .; d_gene: TRBD1; v_gene: TRBV20-1; len: 19; CDR3aa: CSAGVVWGQAESSYNEQFF; CDR3nt: TGCAGTGCTGGAGTCGTTTGGGGACAGGCGGAAAGCTCCTACAATGAGCAGTTCTTC
j_gene: TRBJ1-5; abundance: .; d_gene: .; v_gene: TRBV28; len: 16; CDR3aa: CASSNSRASWNQPQHF; CDR3nt: TGTGCCAGCAGTAATTCCCGGGCCTCTTGGAATCAGCCCCAGCATTTT
j_gene: TRBJ2-5; abundance: few; d_gene: .; v_gene: TRBV13; len: 14; CDR3aa: CASSPRRARETQYF; CDR3nt: TGTGCCAGCAGTCCCCGTCGAGCGAGAGAGACCCAGTACTTC
j_gene: TRBJ2-7; abundance: once; d_gene: .; v_gene: TRBV20-1; len: 11; CDR3aa: CSAAVIPEQYF; CDR3nt: TGCAGTGCTGCGGTCATCCCCGAGCAGTACTTC
j_gene: TRBJ2-7; abundance: .; d_gene: TRBD1; v_gene: TRBV20-1; len: 15; CDR3aa: CSATKMDREAYEQYF; CDR3nt: TGCAGTGCTACCAAAATGGACAGGGAGGCCTACGAGCAGTACTTC
j_gene: TRBJ1-1; abundance: many; d_gene: .; v_gene: TRBV6-6; len: 13; CDR3aa: CASTHGGGTEAFF; CDR3nt: TGTGCCAGCACCCACGGGGGTGGGACTGAAGCTTTCTTT
j_gene: TRBJ1-1; abundance: .; d_gene: .; v_gene: TRBV5-5; len: 15; CDR3aa: CASSFRLMMNTEAFF; CDR3nt: TGTGCCAGCAGTTTTAGGCTGATGATGAACACTGAAGCTTTCTTT
j_gene: TRBJ2-3; abundance: few; d_gene: TRBD2; v_gene: TRBV4-2; len: 17; CDR3aa: CASSQGLAGLLTDTQYF; CDR3nt: TGTGCCAGCAGCCAAGGGCTAGCGGGGTTGCTCACAGATACGCAGTATTTT
j_gene: TRBJ1-1; abundance: .; d_gene: .; v_gene: TRBV6-1; len: 14; CDR3aa: CASVDAAFNTEAFF; CDR3nt: TGTGCCAGCGTTGACGCGGCGTTCAACACTGAAGCTTTCTTT
j_gene: TRBJ1-2; abundance: .; d_gene: .; v_gene: TRBV4-3; len: 16; CDR3aa: CASSQDQGRYLRGYTF; CDR3nt: TGCGCCAGCAGCCAAGACCAAGGGCGGTACCTACGTGGCTACACCTTC
j_gene: TRBJ1-2; abundance: .; d_gene: .; v_gene: TRBV20-1; len: 12; CDR3aa: CSALGTVRGYTF; CDR3nt: TGCAGTGCCCTGGGGACGGTTCGGGGCTACACCTTC
j_gene: TRBJ1-1; abundance: .; d_gene: TRBD1; v_gene: TRBV28; len: 14; CDR3aa: CASIDRGRDTEAFF; CDR3nt: TGTGCCAGCATAGACAGGGGGCGGGACACTGAAGCTTTCTTT
j_gene: TRBJ2-5; abundance: once; d_gene: .; v_gene: TRBV7-2; len: 16; CDR3aa: CASSPIGPGPQETQYF; CDR3nt: TGTGCCAGCAGCCCCATTGGACCAGGGCCCCAAGAGACCCAGTACTTC
j_gene: TRBJ1-2; abundance: .; d_gene: .; v_gene: TRBV5-1; len: 18; CDR3aa: CASSLDSLETGGVGGYTF; CDR3nt: TGCGCCAGCAGCTTGGATAGTCTAGAGACTGGAGGTGTCGGTGGCTACACCTTC
j_gene: TRBJ2-5; abundance: few; d_gene: .; v_gene: TRBV7-8; len: 15; CDR3aa: CASSFGGHFAETQYF; CDR3nt: TGTGCCAGCAGCTTCGGGGGACATTTCGCAGAGACCCAGTACTTC
j_gene: TRBJ2-1; abundance: few; d_gene: .; v_gene: TRBV15; len: 15; CDR3aa: CATSRDMGEGNEQFF; CDR3nt: TGTGCCACCAGCAGAGATATGGGAGAGGGCAATGAGCAGTTCTTC
j_gene: TRBJ2-5; abundance: .; d_gene: TRBD2; v_gene: TRBV20-1; len: 16; CDR3aa: CSASWESGGAGETQYF; CDR3nt: TGCAGTGCTAGTTGGGAATCCGGGGGGGCCGGGGAGACCCAGTACTTC
j_gene: TRBJ2-1; abundance: .; d_gene: .; v_gene: TRBV29-1; len: 14; CDR3aa: CSVALSGVGNEQFF; CDR3nt: TGCAGCGTGGCCCTCTCGGGTGTAGGAAATGAGCAGTTCTTC
j_gene: TRBJ2-7; abundance: .; d_gene: TRBD1; v_gene: TRBV25-1; len: 17; CDR3aa: CTSSVRLEQGSHDEQYF; CDR3nt: TGTACCAGCAGCGTCCGCCTAGAACAGGGGTCCCACGACGAGCAGTACTTC
j_gene: TRBJ2-3; abundance: .; d_gene: .; v_gene: TRBV12-3/TRBV12-4; len: 13; CDR3aa: CTSSLGIADTQYF; CDR3nt: TGTACCAGCAGTTTAGGTATCGCAGATACGCAGTATTTT
j_gene: TRBJ1-1; abundance: .; d_gene: .; v_gene: TRBV7-3; len: 14; CDR3aa: CASSLIPVNTEAFF; CDR3nt: TGTGCCAGCAGCTTAATTCCCGTGAACACTGAAGCTTTCTTT
j_gene: TRBJ1-4; abundance: few; d_gene: .; v_gene: TRBV12-3/TRBV12-4; len: 15; CDR3aa: CASSARGGGNEKLFF; CDR3nt: TGTGCCAGCAGTGCCCGGGGTGGAGGTAATGAAAAACTGTTTTTT
j_gene: TRBJ2-7; abundance: once; d_gene: .; v_gene: TRBV12-3/TRBV12-4; len: 11; CDR3aa: CASSLSRVQYF; CDR3nt: TGTGCCAGCAGTTTATCCCGGGTCCAGTACTTC
j_gene: TRBJ1-2; abundance: .; d_gene: .; v_gene: TRBV6-5; len: 14; CDR3aa: CASSYSSKGNGYTF; CDR3nt: TGTGCCAGCAGTTACTCGTCTAAGGGTAATGGCTACACCTTC
j_gene: TRBJ2-7; abundance: .; d_gene: TRBD1; v_gene: TRBV7-9; len: 16; CDR3aa: CASSLQQGVASYEQYF; CDR3nt: TGTGCCAGCAGCTTACAACAGGGGGTAGCGTCCTACGAGCAGTACTTC
j_gene: TRBJ1-2; abundance: .; d_gene: .; v_gene: TRBV6-5; len: 15; CDR3aa: CASSRVGRADYGYTF; CDR3nt: TGTGCCAGCTCCAGGGTGGGCAGGGCTGACTATGGCTACACCTTC
j_gene: TRBJ1-2; abundance: .; d_gene: TRBD1; v_gene: TRBV9; len: 15; CDR3aa: CASSAGQGSLYGYTF; CDR3nt: TGTGCCAGCAGCGCCGGACAGGGGTCCCTCTATGGCTACACCTTC
j_gene: TRBJ2-1; abundance: .; d_gene: .; v_gene: TRBV7-2; len: 14; CDR3aa: CASSYSGTQLEQFF; CDR3nt: TGTGCCAGCAGCTACTCCGGGACCCAACTGGAGCAGTTCTTC
j_gene: TRBJ2-1; abundance: .; d_gene: TRBD1; v_gene: TRBV3-1; len: 15; CDR3aa: CASSTRQGVFDEQFF; CDR3nt: TGTGCCAGCAGCACCCGACAGGGGGTCTTCGATGAGCAGTTCTTC
j_gene: TRBJ1-5; abundance: .; d_gene: .; v_gene: TRBV3-1; len: 15; CDR3aa: CASSQHGTLIGPQHF; CDR3nt: TGTGCCAGCAGCCAGCACGGGACCCTGATTGGGCCCCAGCATTTT
j_gene: TRBJ1-2; abundance: many; d_gene: .; v_gene: TRBV4-3; len: 14; CDR3aa: CASSQDRGPYGYTF; CDR3nt: TGCGCCAGCAGCCAAGACAGGGGACCCTATGGCTACACCTTC
j_gene: TRBJ1-1; abundance: .; d_gene: .; v_gene: TRBV7-2; len: 14; CDR3aa: CASSLEVGGTEAFF; CDR3nt: TGTGCCAGCAGCTTAGAAGTCGGGGGCACTGAAGCTTTCTTT
j_gene: TRBJ2-6; abundance: .; d_gene: .; v_gene: TRBV7-7; len: 16; CDR3aa: CASSLGVGRGANVLTF; CDR3nt: TGTGCTAGCAGCTTAGGGGTGGGGAGAGGGGCCAACGTCCTGACTTTC